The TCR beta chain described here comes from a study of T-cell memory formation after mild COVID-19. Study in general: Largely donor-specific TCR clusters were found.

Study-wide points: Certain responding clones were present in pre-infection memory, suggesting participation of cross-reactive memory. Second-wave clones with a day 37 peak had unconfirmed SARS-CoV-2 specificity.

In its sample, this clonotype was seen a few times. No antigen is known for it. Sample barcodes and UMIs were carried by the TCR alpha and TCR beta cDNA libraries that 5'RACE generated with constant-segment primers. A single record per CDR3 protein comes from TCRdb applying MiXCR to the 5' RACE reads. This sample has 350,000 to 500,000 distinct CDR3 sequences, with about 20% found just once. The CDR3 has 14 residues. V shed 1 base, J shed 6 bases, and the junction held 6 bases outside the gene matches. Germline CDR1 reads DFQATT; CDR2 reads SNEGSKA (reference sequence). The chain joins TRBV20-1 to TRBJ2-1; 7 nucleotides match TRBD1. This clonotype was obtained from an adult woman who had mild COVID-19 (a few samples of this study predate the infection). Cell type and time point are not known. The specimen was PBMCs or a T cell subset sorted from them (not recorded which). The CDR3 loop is CSARGQGVFNEQFF. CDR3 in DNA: TGCAGTGCTAGAGGACAGGGTGTATTCAATGAGCAGTTCTTC.